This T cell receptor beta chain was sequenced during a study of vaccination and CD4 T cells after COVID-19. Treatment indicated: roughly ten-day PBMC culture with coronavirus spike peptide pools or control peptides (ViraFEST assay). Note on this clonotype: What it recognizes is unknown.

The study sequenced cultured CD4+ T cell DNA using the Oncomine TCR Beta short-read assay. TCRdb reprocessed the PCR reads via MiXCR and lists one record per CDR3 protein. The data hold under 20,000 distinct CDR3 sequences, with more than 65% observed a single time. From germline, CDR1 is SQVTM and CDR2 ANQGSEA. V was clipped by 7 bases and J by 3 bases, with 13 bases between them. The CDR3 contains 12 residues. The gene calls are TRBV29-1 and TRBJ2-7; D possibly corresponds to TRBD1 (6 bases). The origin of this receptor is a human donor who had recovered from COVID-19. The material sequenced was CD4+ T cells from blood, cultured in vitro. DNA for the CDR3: TGCAGCGCTCGGGACAATATCTACGAGCAGTACTTC. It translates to CSARDNIYEQYF.